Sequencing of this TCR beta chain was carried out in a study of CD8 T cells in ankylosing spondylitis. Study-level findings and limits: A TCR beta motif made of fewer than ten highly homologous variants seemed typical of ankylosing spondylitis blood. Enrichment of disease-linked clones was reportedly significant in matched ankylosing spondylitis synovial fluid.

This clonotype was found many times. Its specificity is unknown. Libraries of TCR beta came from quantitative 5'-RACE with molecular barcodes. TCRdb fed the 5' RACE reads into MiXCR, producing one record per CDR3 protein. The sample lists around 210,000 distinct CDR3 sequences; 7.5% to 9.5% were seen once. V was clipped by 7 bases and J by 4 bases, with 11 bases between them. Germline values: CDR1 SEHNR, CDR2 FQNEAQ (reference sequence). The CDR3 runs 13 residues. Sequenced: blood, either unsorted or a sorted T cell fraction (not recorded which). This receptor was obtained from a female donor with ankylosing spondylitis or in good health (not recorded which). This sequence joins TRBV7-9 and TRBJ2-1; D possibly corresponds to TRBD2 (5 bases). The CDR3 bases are TGTGCCAGCACGTCTCCGGGGTACAATGAGCAGTTCTTC. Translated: CASTSPGYNEQFF.